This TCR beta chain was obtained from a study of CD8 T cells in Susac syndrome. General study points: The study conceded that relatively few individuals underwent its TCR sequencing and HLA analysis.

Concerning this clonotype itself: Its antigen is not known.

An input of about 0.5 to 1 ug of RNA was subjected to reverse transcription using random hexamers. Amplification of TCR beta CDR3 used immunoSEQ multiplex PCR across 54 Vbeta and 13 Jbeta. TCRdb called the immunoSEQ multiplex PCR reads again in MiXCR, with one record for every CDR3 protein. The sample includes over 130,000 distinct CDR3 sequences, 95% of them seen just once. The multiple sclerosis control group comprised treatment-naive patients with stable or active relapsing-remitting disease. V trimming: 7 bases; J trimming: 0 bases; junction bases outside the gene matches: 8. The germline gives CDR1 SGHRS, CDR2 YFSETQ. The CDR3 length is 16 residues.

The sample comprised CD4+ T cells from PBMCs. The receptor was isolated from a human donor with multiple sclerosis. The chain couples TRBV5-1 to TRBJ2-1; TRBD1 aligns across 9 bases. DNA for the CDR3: TGCGCCAGCCGGGACAGGGAGATCAGCTCCTACAATGAGCAGTTCTTC. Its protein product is CASRDREISSYNEQFF.